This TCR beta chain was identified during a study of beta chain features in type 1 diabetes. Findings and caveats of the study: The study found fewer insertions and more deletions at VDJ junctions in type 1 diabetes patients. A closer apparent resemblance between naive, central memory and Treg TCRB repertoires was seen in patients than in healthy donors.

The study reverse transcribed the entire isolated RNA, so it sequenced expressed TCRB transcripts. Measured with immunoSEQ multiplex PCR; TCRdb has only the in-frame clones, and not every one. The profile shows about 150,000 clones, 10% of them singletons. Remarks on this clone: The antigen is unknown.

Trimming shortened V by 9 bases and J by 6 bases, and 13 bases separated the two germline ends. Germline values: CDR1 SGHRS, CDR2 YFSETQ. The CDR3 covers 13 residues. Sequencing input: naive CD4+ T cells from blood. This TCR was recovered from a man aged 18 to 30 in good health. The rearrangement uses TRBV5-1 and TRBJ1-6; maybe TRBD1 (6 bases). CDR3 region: CATSGTPNSPLHF. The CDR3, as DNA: TGCGCCACCTCCGGGACACCTAATTCACCCCTCCACTTT.